The 3 T cell receptor beta chains given below trace back to one sample, sequenced in a study of OX40 agonist ivuxolimab in advanced cancers. Using immunoSEQ multiplex PCR, the repertoire was profiled, and TCRdb retains in-frame clones only, with some absent. The data hold around 30,000 clones, with 74% observed a single time. Sequenced material: CD4+ or CD8+ T cells sorted from blood, taken in a trial of the OX40 agonist ivuxolimab. Receptors originate from an adult with an advanced solid tumor such as melanoma, head and neck, liver or kidney cancer.

The rearrangement links TRBV5-1 to TRBJ2-2; D not certain. CDR3 length equals 15 residues. Trimming removed 0 bases from V and 0 bases from J, with 6 bases in between. Germline values: CDR1 SGHRS, CDR2 YFSETQ. The CDR3 sequence is CASSLAETNTGELFF. CDR3 in DNA: TGCGCCAGCAGCTTGGCTGAGACGAACACCGGGGAGCTGTTTTTT.

This rearrangement joins TRBV30 to TRBJ1-1; tentatively, D is TRBD1 (5 bases). Trimming removed 2 bases at V and 3 bases at J, with 16 bases between. CDR3 size: 15 residues. CDR1 and CDR2 (germline): GTSNPN, SVGIG (reference sequence). The CDR3 spells CAWSLGGSGDTEAFF. The CDR3 nucleotides are TGTGCCTGGAGTCTTGGAGGTTCGGGGGACACTGAAGCTTTCTTT. Full variable domain (remainder filled in from reference TRBV30 and TRBJ1-1): SQTIHQWPATLVQPVGSPLSLECTVEGTSNPNLYWYRQAAGRGLQLLFYSVGIGQISSEVPQNLSASRPQDRQFILSSKKLLLSDSGFYLCAWSLGGSGDTEAFFGQGTRLTVV.

This chain connects TRBV7-9 to TRBJ1-3; perhaps TRBD1 as D (5 bases). There are 16 residues in the CDR3. The germline CDR1 and CDR2 sequences are SEHNR and FQNEAQ (reference sequence). V was cut by 2 bases and J by 0 bases, with 11 bases left in between. CDR3 bases: TGTGCCAGCAGCTTAACAGGCCTTTACTCTGGAAACACCATATATTTT. It encodes CASSLTGLYSGNTIYF.